Presented here are 10 T cell receptor beta chains from one specimen sequenced in a study of cytomegalovirus exposure and HLA in healthy donors. A multiplex PCR was run with 60 Vbeta primers and 13 Jbeta primers. The table came from immunoSEQ multiplex PCR; TCRdb's copy has only in-frame clones and leaves some out. Among some 120,000 clones listed, approximately 83% were seen once. The specimen was PBMCs. The receptor set was obtained from a woman in her thirties or forties in good health and CMV-seropositive.

The chain employs TRBV4-2 and TRBJ2-1; 9 nucleotides match TRBD2. The germline V gene has CDR1 LGHNA and CDR2 YNFKEQ. Trimming took 0 bases from V and 8 from J; bases not matched to a gene: 14. The CDR3 spans 18 residues. CDR3 sequence (DNA): TGTGCCAGCAGCCAAGACTGGTTGCTAGCGGGAAGCAGCGATGAGCAGTTCTTC. Translating it yields CASSQDWLLAGSSDEQFF.

In this sample, this clone turned up once. The V gene is TRBV18, the J gene TRBJ2-7; 7 positions match TRBD2. CDR1 KGHSH and CDR2 LQKENI come from the germline V gene. CDR3 size: 14 residues. The J segment lost 1 base and the V segment lost 2 bases, leaving 2 bases of the junction unmatched. CDR3 in amino acids: CASSPSAGSYEQYF. In DNA, the CDR3 is TGTGCCAGCTCACCATCAGCGGGGTCCTACGAGCAGTACTTC. The whole variable domain, remainder taken from reference TRBV18 and TRBJ2-7, is NAGVMQNPRHLVRRRGQEARLRCSPMKGHSHVYWYRQLPEEGLKFMVYLQKENIIDESGMPKERFSAEFPKEGPSILRIQQVVRGDSAAYFCASSPSAGSYEQYFGPGTRLTVT.

In DNA form, the CDR3 reads TGTGCCAGTAGTGCTAACAACAGGGTCTACGAGCAGTACTTC. Translated: CASSANNRVYEQYF. The gene calls are TRBV19 and TRBJ2-7; D is perhaps TRBD1 (6 bases). Trimming left V 5 bases short and J 3 bases short, with 14 bases between. This CDR3 spans 14 amino acids. CDR1 and CDR2 (germline): LNHDA, SQIVND (reference sequence). Filled out from reference TRBV19 and TRBJ2-7, the complete variable domain reads DGGITQSPKYLFRKEGQNVTLSCEQNLNHDAMYWYRQDPGQGLRLIYYSQIVNDFQKGDIAEGYSVSREKKESFPLTVTSAQKNPTAFYLCASSANNRVYEQYFGPGTRLTVT.

This clone was seen only a few times. The rearrangement uses TRBV6-1 and TRBJ1-2; weak D call: TRBD1 (5 bases). The CDR3 is 17 amino acids. Germline V gene data show CDR1 as MNHNS and CDR2 as SASEGT. Trimming removed 1 base from V and 2 bases from J, with 17 bases in between. This chain's CDR3 is CASSEGVHRTPNYGYTF. Here the CDR3 DNA reads TGTGCCAGCAGTGAAGGGGTGCACAGGACCCCAAACTATGGCTACACCTTC.

The chain recombines TRBV7-2 with TRBJ2-7, with 12 bases aligning to TRBD2. CDR1 and CDR2 (germline): SGHTA, FQGNSA. CDR3 length: 15 amino acids. Unmatched junction bases numbered 3, after V lost 3 bases and J lost 3 bases. The CDR3 sequence is CASSFLAGGHYEQYF. The DNA for the CDR3 is TGTGCCAGCAGCTTTCTAGCGGGAGGGCACTACGAGCAGTACTTC.

The chain links TRBV14 to TRBJ2-7; unclear D gene. The CDR3 extends over 12 amino acids. Germline V lookup: CDR1 SGHDN, CDR2 FVKESK. The V end lost 4 bases, the J end lost 7 bases, and 11 bases lay between the germline ends. The CDR3 bases are TGTGCCAGCAGCCCATCAGCCGGGGAGCAGTACTTC. It yields the protein CASSPSAGEQYF.

The V gene is TRBV27, the J gene TRBJ2-4; TRBD1 aligns across 9 bases. J lost 1 base, V lost 0 bases, and 1 base had no gene match. Germline V CDR1 and CDR2: MNHEY, SMNVEV (reference sequence). This CDR3 spans 16 amino acids. The DNA of the CDR3 is TGTGCCAGCAGTTTATCAGGACAGGGGGCCAAAAACATTCAGTACTTC. Its protein product is CASSLSGQGAKNIQYF.

CDR3 residues: CASSEARGLRSSGTF. The CDR3 DNA follows: TGTGCCAGCAGTGAAGCTAGGGGGCTACGTAGCTCGGGCACCTTC. This chain joins TRBV2 and TRBJ1-2, with 7 bases aligning to TRBD1. The CDR3 runs to 15 residues. Trimming removed 0 bases from V and 13 bases from J; junction bases left unmatched: 14. Germline V gives CDR1 SNHLY, CDR2 FYNNEI.

This chain connects TRBV5-1 to TRBJ2-1; TRBD2 might be the D (5 bases). Looked up from germline, CDR1 is SGHRS and CDR2 is YFSETQ. The CDR3 sequence is 16 residues long. Trimming removed 4 bases from V and 4 bases from J, with 18 bases in between. CDR3 in amino acids: CASSAEGPAGYNEQFF. In DNA, the CDR3 is TGCGCCAGCAGCGCAGAGGGCCCCGCTGGGTACAATGAGCAGTTCTTC.

The rearrangement joins TRBV9 to TRBJ2-5; 12 nucleotides align to TRBD2. Trimming took 3 bases from V and 5 from J; bases not matched to a gene: 8. This CDR3 spans 16 amino acids. Germline CDR1 SGDLS, CDR2 YYNGEE. The CDR3 loop reads CASSAGLAGISETQYF. The CDR3 nucleotides are TGTGCCAGCAGCGCCGGACTAGCGGGAATTTCGGAGACCCAGTACTTC.